This TCR beta chain originates from a study of response to subunit inactivated influenza vaccine. A single record per CDR3 protein comes from TCRdb applying MiXCR to the RT-PCR reads. The sample has 450,000 to 600,000 distinct CDR3 sequences, more than 15% seen once. Germline CDR1 SGHRS, CDR2 YFSETQ. V lost 4 bases, J lost 7 bases, and 7 bases stayed unmatched. The CDR3 has 16 amino acids. The source is a man between 50 and 69 years old who received an inactivated influenza vaccine. The rearrangement uses TRBV5-1 and TRBJ2-2; TRBD2 aligns across 13 bases. Sample: CD4+ T cells sorted from PBMCs, taken less than 30 months after vaccination. CDR3: CASSERGTSGIGELFF. Written as DNA, the CDR3 is TGCGCCAGCAGCGAGAGGGGGACTAGCGGGATCGGGGAGCTGTTTTTT.